This TCR beta chain comes out of a study of blood T cell repertoires in COVID-19. Here immunoSEQ multiplex PCR was the method, and the copy in TCRdb shows in-frame clones only, minus some. The data show approximately 300,000 clones, with roughly nine tenths seen just once and roughly 2.6% held by the top ten. This clone appeared a single time. J was trimmed by 6 bases and V by 1 base; bases with no gene match: 7. The CDR3 spans 15 residues. Germline loops: CDR1 SGHAT, CDR2 FQNNGV. Sequenced input: PBMCs or T cells enriched from blood (not recorded which). This TCR came from a woman under 30 who had recovered from COVID-19. J is TRBJ2-7 and V is TRBV11-2; 9 bases are a match to TRBD1. DNA of the CDR3: TGTGCCAGCAGCTTAGGGGGACAGGGAACGGGCGAGCAGTACTTC. Translating gives CASSLGGQGTGEQYF.